These 24 T cell receptor beta chains came from one sample sequenced in a study of shared clonotypes between healthy human individuals. Clones were sequenced by immunoSEQ multiplex PCR, and TCRdb holds only the in-frame ones, with some missing. The sample records around 700,000 clones, about 90% being singletons. Positive CCR7 selection of CD45RO-negative cells yielded the naive CD8 cells, and terminally differentiated effector memory CD45RA+ cells were excluded. The material sequenced was naive CD8+ T cells sorted from blood. The receptor source for this set is a man aged 25-40 years in good health.

The J gene is TRBJ2-7, the V gene TRBV5-1, with TRBD1 as a possible D gene (6 bases). This CDR3 region has 13 residues. Germline CDR1 and CDR2: SGHRS and YFSETQ. V lost 3 bases, J lost 3 bases, and 10 bases lay in between. CDR3 coding DNA: TGCGCCAGCAGCTCAGGGGTTGGCTACGAGCAGTACTTC. Translating gives CASSSGVGYEQYF.

The rearrangement links TRBV4-1 to TRBJ2-1; D might be TRBD2 (5 bases). In germline, CDR1 is MGHRA, CDR2 YSYEKL. The CDR3 is 14 amino acids. The germline V and J ends were trimmed by 0 bases and 6 bases, with 9 bases remaining between them. This chain's CDR3 is CASSQDAGPNEQFF. CDR3 DNA: TGCGCCAGCAGCCAAGATGCGGGCCCCAATGAGCAGTTCTTC.

A word on this clone: The junction shows a germline mismatch at one end, possibly a read error. The chain recombines TRBV7-7 with TRBJ2-7; D gene uncertain. CDR1 is SSHAT, CDR2 FNYEAQ, per germline (reference sequence). The CDR3 sequence is 13 residues long. The CDR3 bases are TGTGCTAGCAGCTTAGCCAAGTCCTACGAGCAGTACTTC. This codes for CASSLAKSYEQYF.

This clone was seen only a few times. The chain carries TRBV2 and TRBJ2-7, with D possibly TRBD2 on 6 matching bases. Germline V gene lookup returns CDR1 SNHLY and CDR2 FYNNEI. The CDR3 has 14 residues. V lost 6 bases and J 3 bases, leaving 15 bases between the germline ends. This CDR3 reads CASSHPSASYEQYF. As DNA, the CDR3 is TGTGCCAGCAGCCATCCTAGCGCGAGCTACGAGCAGTACTTC.

The chain recombines TRBV7-9 with TRBJ2-6, with 7 nucleotides matching TRBD1. Germline CDR1 is SEHNR and CDR2 is FQNEAQ (reference sequence). This CDR3 comprises 18 residues. V was pared by 5 bases and J by 3 bases, with 13 bases of the junction left unmatched. The CDR3 loop is CASSLTEVTGIGANVLTF. The DNA of the CDR3 is TGTGCCAGCAGCCTAACAGAGGTGACAGGGATTGGGGCCAACGTCCTGACTTTC.

The rearrangement joins TRBV6-1 to TRBJ2-7; D is possibly TRBD1 (6 bases). This CDR3 has 14 amino acids. CDR1 is MNHNS and CDR2 is SASEGT in the germline V gene. Trimming removed 6 bases from V and 7 bases from J, with 19 bases in between. The CDR3 nucleotides read TGTGCCAGCAGCGATCCAGGGGATCCTGGGGAGCAGTACTTC. This sequence encodes CASSDPGDPGEQYF.

This chain uses TRBV4-3 with TRBJ1-1; D perhaps matches TRBD1 (6 bases). Germline CDR1 LGHNA, CDR2 YSLEER. This CDR3 has 16 amino acids. Trimming took off 0 bases at V and 0 bases at J, with 11 bases between the two ends. CDR3 amino acids: CASSQDWRQVNTEAFF. CDR3 sequence (DNA): TGCGCCAGCAGCCAAGATTGGCGACAGGTGAACACTGAAGCTTTCTTT.

The genes are TRBV7-9 and TRBJ2-1, with 7 bases lining up with TRBD2. V shed 5 bases and J 10 bases; nucleotides not matched to a gene: 14. This CDR3 contains 15 residues. Germline CDR1 reads SEHNR; CDR2 reads FQNEAQ (reference sequence). The CDR3 DNA follows: TGTGCCAGCAGCCTCCCGGCTAGCGGTAATGTGGAGCAGTTCTTC. Protein sequence: CASSLPASGNVEQFF.

The rearrangement links TRBV27 to TRBJ2-6; D not resolved. The V end was cut by 3 bases, the J end by 0 bases, with 9 bases between. Germline CDR1 MNHEY, CDR2 SMNVEV (reference sequence). This CDR3 is built from 16 residues. CDR3: CASSFAVLSGANVLTF. The CDR3 nucleotides read TGTGCCAGCAGTTTCGCCGTCCTCTCTGGGGCCAACGTCCTGACTTTC.

The chain combines TRBV7-6 with TRBJ2-5, with D possibly being TRBD1 or TRBD2 (5 bases each). V lost 2 bases, J lost 5 bases, and 15 bases lay in between. Germline V lookup: CDR1 SGHVS, CDR2 FNYEAQ. The CDR3 spans 15 residues. In nucleotides, the CDR3 is TGTGCCAGCAGCTTAAGCGAGGGGATTGGTGAGACCCAGTACTTC. This sequence encodes CASSLSEGIGETQYF. Full variable domain (missing parts from reference TRBV7-6 and TRBJ2-5): GAGVSQSPRYKVTKRGQDVALRCDPISGHVSLYWYRQALGQGPEFLTYFNYEAQQDKSGLPNDRFSAERPEGSISTLTIQRTEQRDSAMYRCASSLSEGIGETQYFGPGTRLLVL.

The rearrangement links TRBV7-9 to TRBJ2-7; 7 bases agree with TRBD1. The CDR3 covers 15 residues. CDR1 and CDR2 (germline): SEHNR, FQNEAQ (reference sequence). V lost 6 bases to trimming and J lost 5 bases; unmatched junction nucleotides: 13. The CDR3 region has the DNA TGTGCCAGCAGACGGACAGGATCCTCCTACGACGAGCAGTACTTC. This encodes CASRRTGSSYDEQYF.

The genes are TRBV13 and TRBJ2-7; the D gene is possibly TRBD2 (5 bases). V was cut by 5 bases and J by 7 bases, with 9 bases left in between. The CDR3 length is 11 residues. The germline CDR1 and CDR2 sequences are PRHDT and FYEKMQ (reference sequence). The CDR3 spells CASSTSGEQYF. CDR3 DNA sequence: TGTGCCAGCAGCACTTCGGGGGAGCAGTACTTC.

CDR3 amino acids: CASSLGLTETQYF. CDR3 sequence (DNA): TGTGCCAGCAGCTTGGGCCTGACTGAGACCCAGTACTTC. The V and J genes are TRBV5-6 and TRBJ2-5; D is uncertain. In germline, CDR1 is SGHDT, CDR2 YYEEEE. V dropped 0 bases and J dropped 5 bases, with 8 bases sitting between them. The CDR3 loop spans 13 amino acids.

V and J are TRBV29-1 and TRBJ2-1; 11 nucleotides agree with TRBD2. The CDR3 has 15 residues. The V and J ends lost 2 bases and 9 bases, in that order; junction bases with no gene match: 9. In germline, CDR1 is SQVTM, CDR2 ANQGSEA. CDR3: CSVEPPGLAVPEQFF. In DNA, the CDR3 is TGCAGCGTTGAACCGCCGGGACTAGCGGTCCCTGAGCAGTTCTTC.

The chain joins TRBV28 to TRBJ2-7; no clear D. Trimming left V 2 bases short and J 7 bases short, with 18 bases between. The CDR3 sequence is 15 residues long. Germline CDR1 is MDHEN and CDR2 is SYDVKM. The CDR3 nucleotides are TGTGCCAGCAGTTTAAGGGTCCGCCGCCAAGATGAGCAGTACTTC. It translates to CASSLRVRRQDEQYF.

V is TRBV7-9 and J is TRBJ2-1; the D call may be TRBD1 or TRBD2 (5 bases each). Germline CDR1 is SEHNR and CDR2 is FQNEAQ (reference sequence). Trimming removed 4 bases at V and 1 base at J, with 17 bases between. The CDR3 runs 17 residues. The CDR3 region is CASSSPMGEVSYNEQFF. The CDR3 nucleotides read TGTGCCAGCAGCTCCCCGATGGGGGAAGTATCCTACAATGAGCAGTTCTTC.

This clone was recorded a few times. This rearrangement joins TRBV10-3 to TRBJ2-2; 9 positions match TRBD2. The CDR3 length is 14 residues. The V gene end was trimmed by 6 bases and the J gene end by 5 bases; junction bases not matched to a gene: 4. The V gene's germline CDR1 is ENHRY and CDR2 SYGVKD. CDR3 nucleotides: TGTGCCATCAGGCGGGAGGGGGCAACCGGGGAGCTGTTTTTT. Amino acid sequence: CAIRREGATGELFF.

The V call is TRBV28, the J call TRBJ2-2; 9 nucleotides agree with TRBD1. Germline V gives CDR1 MDHEN, CDR2 SYDVKM. The CDR3 covers 15 residues. Trimming at V came to 4 bases and at J to 7 bases, leaving 7 bases not matched to a gene. This CDR3 is CASSYSDRGDGELFF. DNA of the CDR3: TGTGCCAGCAGTTACTCCGACAGGGGGGACGGGGAGCTGTTTTTT.

This clone has only a few counts. The V and J genes are TRBV19 and TRBJ2-7; no reliable D call. V shed 2 bases and J shed 3 bases, with 5 bases lying between them. The germline V gene encodes CDR1 LNHDA and CDR2 SQIVND (reference sequence). This CDR3 is 12 amino acids long. CDR3: CASSIYGYEQYF. The DNA of the CDR3 is TGTGCCAGTAGTATATACGGCTACGAGCAGTACTTC.

The V gene is TRBV6-5, the J gene TRBJ2-5, with 10 bases aligning to TRBD2. The germline V gene has CDR1 MNHEY and CDR2 SVGAGI. There are 15 residues in the CDR3. The junction had 7 bases not matched to a gene; V was cut back by 4 bases and J by 5 bases. The CDR3 here is CASSSLAGEGETQYF. In DNA form, the CDR3 reads TGTGCCAGCAGTTCTCTAGCGGGAGAGGGGGAGACCCAGTACTTC.

The rearrangement uses TRBV4-1 and TRBJ2-7; 8 positions match TRBD2. V lost 7 bases to trimming and J lost 4 bases; unmatched junction nucleotides: 6. Germline CDR1 and CDR2: MGHRA and YSYEKL. This CDR3 comprises 13 residues. The CDR3 loop reads CASMAGGSYEQYF. CDR3 DNA sequence: TGCGCCAGCATGGCGGGAGGTTCTTACGAGCAGTACTTC.

The sample holds one count of this clone. The chain carries TRBV29-1 and TRBJ2-7, with 7 bases identical to TRBD1. Germline V gene data show CDR1 as SQVTM and CDR2 as ANQGSEA. V was clipped by 4 bases and J by 5 bases; unmatched bases: 11. The CDR3 covers 14 residues. CDR3 DNA: TGCAGCGTTGTGGACGGCAGGGGGAGTCACGAGCAGTACTTC. It codes for CSVVDGRGSHEQYF.

The rearrangement joins TRBV19 to TRBJ1-5; D possibly corresponds to TRBD1 (5 bases). Germline V gene data show CDR1 as LNHDA and CDR2 as SQIVND (reference sequence). The CDR3 spans 15 residues. V shed 1 base and J shed 6 bases, with 13 bases lying between them. CDR3 in amino acids: CASSIGPGIGQPQHF. Written as DNA, the CDR3 is TGTGCCAGTAGTATAGGACCAGGGATAGGTCAGCCCCAGCATTTT.

The V and J genes are TRBV15 and TRBJ2-2; possible D gene TRBD1, 6 bases. This CDR3 spans 17 amino acids. The germline V and J ends were trimmed by 7 bases and 6 bases, with 24 bases remaining between them. Germline CDR1 and CDR2: LNHNV and YYDKDF (reference sequence). The CDR3 region is CATKRGTLGVKAGELFF. CDR3 sequence (DNA): TGTGCCACCAAGAGGGGGACCCTAGGGGTTAAGGCCGGGGAGCTGTTTTTT.